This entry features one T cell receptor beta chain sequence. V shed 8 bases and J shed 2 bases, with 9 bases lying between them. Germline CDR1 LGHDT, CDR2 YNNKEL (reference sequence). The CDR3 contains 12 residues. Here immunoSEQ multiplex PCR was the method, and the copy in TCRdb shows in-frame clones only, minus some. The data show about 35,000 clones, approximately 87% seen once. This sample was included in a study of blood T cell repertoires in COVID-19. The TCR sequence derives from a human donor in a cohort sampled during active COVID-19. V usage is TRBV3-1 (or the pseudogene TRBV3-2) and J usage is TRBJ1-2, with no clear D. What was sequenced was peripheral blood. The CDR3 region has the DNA TGTGCCAGCTCCGCGGGGAACTATGGCTACACCTTC. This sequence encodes CASSAGNYGYTF.